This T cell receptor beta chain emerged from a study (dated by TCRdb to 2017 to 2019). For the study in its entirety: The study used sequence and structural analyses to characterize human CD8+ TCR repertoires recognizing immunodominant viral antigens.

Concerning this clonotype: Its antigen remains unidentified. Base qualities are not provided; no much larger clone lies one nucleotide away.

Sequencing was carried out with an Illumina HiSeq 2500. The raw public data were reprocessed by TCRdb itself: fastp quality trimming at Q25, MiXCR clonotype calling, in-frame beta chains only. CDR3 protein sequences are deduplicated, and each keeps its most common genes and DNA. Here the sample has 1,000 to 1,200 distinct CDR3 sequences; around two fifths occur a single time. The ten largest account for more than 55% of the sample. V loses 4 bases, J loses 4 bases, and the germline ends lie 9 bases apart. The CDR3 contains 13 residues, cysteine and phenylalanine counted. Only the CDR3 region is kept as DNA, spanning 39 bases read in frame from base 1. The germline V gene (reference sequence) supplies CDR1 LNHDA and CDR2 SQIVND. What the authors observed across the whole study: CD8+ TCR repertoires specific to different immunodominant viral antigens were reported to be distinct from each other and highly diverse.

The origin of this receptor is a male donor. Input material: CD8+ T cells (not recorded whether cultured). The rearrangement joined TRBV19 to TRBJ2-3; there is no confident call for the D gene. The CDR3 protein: CASSKRSADTQYF. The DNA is TGTGCCAGTAGTAAGCGTTCCGCAGATACGCAGTATTTT.